The sequence of this T cell receptor beta chain was determined in a study of blood T cell repertoires in COVID-19. Study in general: Researchers got acute and convalescent COVID-19 samples from the United States, Italy and Spain. In each case, the material was cDNA or gDNA derived from T cells, B-cell-depleted T cells, or PBMCs.

Original analysis: How many nucleated cells were present was estimated from reference gene primer amplification. Profiled with immunoSEQ multiplex PCR; TCRdb holds only in-frame clones, not every one. V and J calls plus clone size are reproduced from that table; the DNA served to infer D and trimming. The sample includes approximately 49,000 clones, around 87% seen only once; the top ten take around 4%. V gave up 3 bases and J gave up 7 bases; unmatched junction bases: 12. The CDR3 loop spans 15 amino acids. CDR1 is GTSNPN, CDR2 SVGIG, per germline (reference sequence). This TCR was recovered from a man aged 45-65 years with acute or convalescent COVID-19. The sequenced sample consisted of peripheral blood. The V and J genes are TRBV30 and TRBJ2-5; the match to TRBD2 covers 9 bases. CDR3 residues: CAWSPIGTSSGTQYF. Here the CDR3 DNA reads TGTGCCTGGAGCCCCATAGGGACTAGCTCAGGGACCCAGTACTTC.